These T cell receptor beta chains were read from a single sample in a study of T cells and Merkel cell carcinoma outcomes. Assay: immunoSEQ multiplex PCR; the TCRdb copy retains only in-frame clones and omits some. The sample lists some 14,000 clones, more than 90% occurring once. The sequencing input was tumor tissue from Merkel cell carcinoma. The receptor source for this set is a human donor with Merkel cell carcinoma. Both conserved end residues are part of each CDR3. A D gene is named only where the DNA matches it firmly. Clone size appears in some rows only: once, few, many, or a class for an expanded clone.

CDR3 protein: CASSCDPGQGADVEKLFF; CDR3 DNA: TGTGCCAGCAGCTGCGACCCGGGACAGGGGGCCGATGTTGAAAAACTGTTTTTT; CDR3 length: 18; D gene: .; V gene: TRBV21-1; J gene: TRBJ1-4; clone size: .
CDR3 protein: CASRPQVIGPEAFF; CDR3 DNA: TGTGCCAGCAGACCTCAGGTGATCGGCCCTGAAGCTTTCTTT; CDR3 length: 14; D gene: .; V gene: TRBV7-2; J gene: TRBJ1-1; clone size: .
CDR3 protein: CASSGGSSYEQYF; CDR3 DNA: TGTGCCAGCAGCGGAGGGAGTAGCTACGAGCAGTACTTC; CDR3 length: 13; D gene: .; V gene: TRBV7-2; J gene: TRBJ2-7; clone size: .
CDR3 protein: CASSRPSRTSGQETQYF; CDR3 DNA: TGTGCCAGCAGCCGCCCCTCCCGGACTAGCGGCCAAGAGACCCAGTACTTC; CDR3 length: 17; D gene: TRBD2; V gene: TRBV11-2; J gene: TRBJ2-5; clone size: .
CDR3 protein: CAWSSGGGQPQHF; CDR3 DNA: TGTGCCTGGAGTTCAGGTGGGGGCCAGCCCCAGCATTTT; CDR3 length: 13; D gene: .; V gene: TRBV30; J gene: TRBJ1-5; clone size: .
CDR3 protein: CAAGRVGNTIYF; CDR3 DNA: TGTGCCGCCGGGAGGGTTGGAAACACCATATATTTT; CDR3 length: 12; D gene: .; V gene: TRBV5-8; J gene: TRBJ1-3; clone size: .
CDR3 protein: CASSPGTGDVGTQYF; CDR3 DNA: TGTGCCAGCAGTCCCGGGACAGGGGATGTAGGGACGCAGTATTTT; CDR3 length: 15; D gene: TRBD1; V gene: TRBV6-1; J gene: TRBJ2-3; clone size: .
CDR3 protein: CAWSWGEDQPQHF; CDR3 DNA: TGTGCCTGGAGTTGGGGTGAGGATCAGCCCCAGCATTTT; CDR3 length: 13; D gene: .; V gene: TRBV30; J gene: TRBJ1-5; clone size: .
CDR3 protein: CASSPVRGQTNEKLFF; CDR3 DNA: TGTGCCAGCTCACCGGTGAGGGGACAAACGAATGAAAAACTGTTTTTT; CDR3 length: 16; D gene: .; V gene: TRBV18; J gene: TRBJ1-4; clone size: .
CDR3 protein: CASSRTSGGSETQYF; CDR3 DNA: TGTGCCAGCAGTCGGACTAGCGGGGGTAGTGAGACCCAGTACTTC; CDR3 length: 15; D gene: TRBD2; V gene: TRBV6-1; J gene: TRBJ2-5; clone size: .
CDR3 protein: CASSPIPFDSLGYTF; CDR3 DNA: TGCGCCAGCAGCCCGATCCCCTTCGACAGTCTTGGCTACACCTTC; CDR3 length: 15; D gene: .; V gene: TRBV4-3; J gene: TRBJ1-2; clone size: .
CDR3 protein: CAWETGSYGYTF; CDR3 DNA: TGTGCCTGGGAAACAGGGAGCTATGGCTACACCTTC; CDR3 length: 12; D gene: .; V gene: TRBV30; J gene: TRBJ1-2; clone size: .
CDR3 protein: CASSSSAGATGELFF; CDR3 DNA: TGTGCCAGCAGCTCGTCAGCGGGAGCCACCGGGGAGCTGTTTTTT; CDR3 length: 15; D gene: TRBD2; V gene: TRBV11-3; J gene: TRBJ2-2; clone size: .
CDR3 protein: CASSSQGGTLNEQFF; CDR3 DNA: TGTGCCAGCAGCTCCCAGGGGGGGACTCTCAATGAGCAGTTCTTC; CDR3 length: 15; D gene: .; V gene: TRBV5-6; J gene: TRBJ2-1; clone size: .
CDR3 protein: CASSLGQGDGANVLTF; CDR3 DNA: TGTGCCAGCAGCTTAGGACAGGGGGACGGGGCCAACGTCCTGACTTTC; CDR3 length: 16; D gene: TRBD1; V gene: TRBV11-3; J gene: TRBJ2-6; clone size: .
CDR3 protein: CASSATPTSEQFF; CDR3 DNA: TGTGCCAGCAGCGCTACCCCCACGAGTGAGCAGTTCTTC; CDR3 length: 13; D gene: .; V gene: TRBV27; J gene: TRBJ2-1; clone size: .
CDR3 protein: CASSDQGGHQPQHF; CDR3 DNA: TGTGCCAGCAGCGACCAGGGGGGCCATCAGCCCCAGCATTTT; CDR3 length: 14; D gene: TRBD1; V gene: TRBV6-4; J gene: TRBJ1-5; clone size: once
CDR3 protein: CASSFWGRNQPQHF; CDR3 DNA: TGTGCCAGCAGCTTTTGGGGGCGCAATCAGCCCCAGCATTTT; CDR3 length: 14; D gene: .; V gene: TRBV5-4; J gene: TRBJ1-5; clone size: .
CDR3 protein: CASSVADTQYF; CDR3 DNA: TGTGCCAGCAGCGTAGCAGATACGCAGTATTTT; CDR3 length: 11; D gene: .; V gene: TRBV9; J gene: TRBJ2-3; clone size: .
CDR3 protein: CASSPSGRLGEKLFF; CDR3 DNA: TGCGCCAGCAGCCCATCAGGACGGCTCGGTGAAAAACTGTTTTTT; CDR3 length: 15; D gene: .; V gene: TRBV5-1; J gene: TRBJ1-4; clone size: .
CDR3 protein: CASNLVPRVDYGYTF; CDR3 DNA: TGTGCCAGCAACTTAGTCCCGCGGGTGGACTATGGCTACACCTTC; CDR3 length: 15; D gene: .; V gene: TRBV7-2; J gene: TRBJ1-2; clone size: .
CDR3 protein: CASSKVTLVSGTNVLTF; CDR3 DNA: TGTGCCAGCAGCAAAGTAACTCTAGTCTCTGGGACCAACGTCCTGACTTTC; CDR3 length: 17; D gene: .; V gene: TRBV21-1; J gene: TRBJ2-6; clone size: .
CDR3 protein: CASSSTRQGSYEQYF; CDR3 DNA: TGTGCCAGCAGCTCCACCAGACAGGGGTCCTACGAGCAATACTTC; CDR3 length: 15; D gene: TRBD1; V gene: TRBV14; J gene: TRBJ2-7; clone size: .
CDR3 protein: CASSPLRVAGGPKDTQYF; CDR3 DNA: TGTGCCAGCAGCCCCCTGAGGGTTGCGGGAGGGCCGAAAGATACGCAGTATTTT; CDR3 length: 18; D gene: TRBD2; V gene: TRBV28; J gene: TRBJ2-3; clone size: .
CDR3 protein: CASSGRQASDTQYF; CDR3 DNA: TGTGCCAGCAGTGGGCGGCAGGCCTCGGATACGCAGTATTTT; CDR3 length: 14; D gene: .; V gene: TRBV2; J gene: TRBJ2-3; clone size: .
CDR3 protein: CASRTLQQGFREAFF; CDR3 DNA: TGTGCCTCCCGAACATTACAACAGGGCTTTCGTGAAGCTTTCTTT; CDR3 length: 15; D gene: .; V gene: TRBV27; J gene: TRBJ1-1; clone size: .
CDR3 protein: CAWRGVGEGPQHF; CDR3 DNA: TGTGCCTGGAGGGGAGTCGGCGAGGGGCCCCAGCATTTT; CDR3 length: 13; D gene: .; V gene: TRBV30; J gene: TRBJ1-5; clone size: .